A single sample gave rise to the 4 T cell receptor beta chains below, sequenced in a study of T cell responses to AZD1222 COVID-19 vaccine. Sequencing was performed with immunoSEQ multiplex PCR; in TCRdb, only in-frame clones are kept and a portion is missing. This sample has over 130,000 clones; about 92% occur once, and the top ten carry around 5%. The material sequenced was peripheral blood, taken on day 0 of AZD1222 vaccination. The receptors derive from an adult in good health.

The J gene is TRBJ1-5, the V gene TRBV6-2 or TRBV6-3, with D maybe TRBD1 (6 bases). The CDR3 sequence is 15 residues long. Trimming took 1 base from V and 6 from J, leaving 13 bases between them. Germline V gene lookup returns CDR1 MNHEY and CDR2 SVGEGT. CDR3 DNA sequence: TGTGCCAGCAGTTACTGGGAGGGGGTGCTTCAGCCCCAGCATTTT. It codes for CASSYWEGVLQPQHF.

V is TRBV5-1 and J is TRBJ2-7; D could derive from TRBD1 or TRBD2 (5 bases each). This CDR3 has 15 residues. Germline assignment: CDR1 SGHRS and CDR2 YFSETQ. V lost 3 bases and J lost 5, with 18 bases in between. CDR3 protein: CASSSWTSRGDEQYF. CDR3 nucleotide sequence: TGCGCCAGCAGCTCCTGGACGTCCCGAGGGGACGAGCAGTACTTC.

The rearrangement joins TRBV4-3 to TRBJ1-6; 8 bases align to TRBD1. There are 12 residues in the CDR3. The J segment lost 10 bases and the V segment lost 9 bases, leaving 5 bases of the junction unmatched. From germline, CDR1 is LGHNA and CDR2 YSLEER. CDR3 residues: CASGQGGSPLHF. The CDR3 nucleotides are TGCGCCAGTGGACAGGGTGGATCACCCCTCCACTTT.

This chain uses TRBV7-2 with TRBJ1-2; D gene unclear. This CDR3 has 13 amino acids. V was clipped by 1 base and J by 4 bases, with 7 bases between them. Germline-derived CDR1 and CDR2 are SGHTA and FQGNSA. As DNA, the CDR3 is TGTGCCAGCAGCTTAGAACAGCCCTATGGCTACACCTTC. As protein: CASSLEQPYGYTF.